This T cell receptor beta chain was retrieved from a study of low-dose radiotherapy and immunotherapy resistance in tumors. Study background: A total of 6.5 Gy was given to Cohort 1 as 0.5 Gy per fraction every 2 weeks. Patients took oral aspirin 300 mg daily for four cycles from cycle 1 day 1. Dosing of intravenous cyclophosphamide at 200 mg/m2 occurred every two weeks and took place one day prior to radiation and immunotherapy.

This clonotype has at least ten counts. Noted time point: before trial treatment. It was nivolumab, ipilimumab, aspirin, low-dose cyclophosphamide and low-dose radiotherapy that donors received. CDR3 size: 15 residues. Trimming removed 4 bases at V and 4 bases at J, with 13 bases between. Germline V CDR1 and CDR2: LNHDA, SQIVND (reference sequence). Primers targeting TRAV and TRBV primed first-strand cDNA, covering alpha and beta chains. TCRs were amplified for approximately 21 PCR cycles with a constant-region primer and V-primer adapter. TCRdb called the reads again in MiXCR, with one record for every CDR3 protein. The data contain tens of thousands of distinct CDR3 sequences, roughly a sixth of them singletons.

The sequence was collected from a male donor with prostate cancer. The sequences come from PBMCs, collected before treatment. The chain links TRBV19 to TRBJ2-2; possible D gene TRBD2, 6 bases. The CDR3 bases are TGTGCCAGTAGTACCACCGGGACTCCCACCGGGGAGCTGTTTTTT. As protein: CASSTTGTPTGELFF.